This record looks at one T cell receptor beta chain sequence and its context. Its antigen is as yet unknown. The sample is drawn from a study of T cells after posttransplantation cyclophosphamide. Study results and limitations: Donor-recipient repertoire similarity was low at 1-2 months, rising over year one. Tissue-infiltrating T cells from skin or gut overlapped little with blood T cells. Recipient CMV seropositivity and CMV reactivation strongly tracked TRB clonality.

This CDR3 is 13 amino acids long. Germline loops: CDR1 MNHNY, CDR2 SVGAGI (reference sequence). Unmatched junction bases numbered 10, after V lost 6 bases and J lost 11 bases. Profiled with immunoSEQ multiplex PCR; TCRdb holds only in-frame clones, not every one. The sample carries roughly 4,800 clones, around three quarters recorded once. Cyclophosphamide on days +3 and +4 followed busulfan-fludarabine conditioning and a marrow graft. The chain joins TRBV6-6 to TRBJ2-1; TRBD1 agrees at 7 bases. This TCR was sampled from a male patient over 55 who received an allogeneic stem cell transplant from an unrelated donor, was CMV-positive, and had acute GVHD only. Some T cells may have originated in the graft donor. The sequenced sample was PBMCs, obtained 362 days after allogeneic stem cell transplant with posttransplant cyclophosphamide. This chain's CDR3 is CASRYDRASQQFF. In DNA, the CDR3 is TGTGCCAGCAGGTACGACAGGGCCAGTCAGCAGTTCTTC.